The subject of this entry is one T cell receptor (beta chain). Its specific antigen is unknown. Base qualities are missing; no much larger clone stands one base away. These data originate in a study of blood T cell repertoires in COVID-19 (dated by TCRdb to the early 2020s). About the full investigation: Samples covering the acute and convalescent phases of COVID-19 were provided by collaborators in the United States, Italy and Spain. The material from the prospective study consisted of cDNA or gDNA derived from T cells, B-cell-depleted T cells, or PBMCs. Subjects who had been exposed to COVID-19, were actively infected with it, or had recovered from it provided the deeply sampled blood TCRbeta repertoires that made up the dataset. The repertoires were made available in a free public database intended to serve as a resource for research on the immune response to SARS-CoV-2. The samples were drawn from two sources: the first 160 participants of the ongoing ImmuneRACE study, and about 1,300 subjects contributed by 6 global collaborators. The sample metadata nearly always contained a de-identified subject ID, COVID-19 status, age in years and sex. Where available, HLA class I and class II types were taken from metadata supplied by the sample provider and were not determined by assay-based typing.

Each collaborating institution followed its own protocols to collect whole blood in K2EDTA tubes. Collaborator samples were shipped for TCRbeta analysis as frozen whole blood, isolated PBMCs, or DNA extracted from either sample type. The investigation overall reported the following: The quantity of clinical and demographic metadata differed by source and by participant and was supplied without curation.

TCRbeta CDR3 regions were amplified from genomic DNA by means of the immunoSEQ Assay, a bias-controlled multiplex PCR. In the original analysis: Nucleated cell counts per sample were estimated from amplification of reference gene primers within the assay. Sequence reads were collapsed and filtered to measure the absolute abundance of every unique TCRbeta CDR3 rearrangement. For each sample, productive Simpson clonality was calculated by taking the square root of Simpson's diversity index across productive rearrangements. TCRdb took over this immuneACCESS table, retaining in-frame rearrangements with V and J assigned. Such tables are incomplete; in checked studies, under half of the missing clones stem from an unresolved V gene, and the remainder is unexplained. V and J calls and clone size are given by that table; D and trimming were obtained from the DNA. In all, the sample holds about 140,000 clones, and 80% to 85% of those were seen once. Around 8.4% of the sample rests with the top ten.

The CDR3 runs 16 residues from the cysteine to the phenylalanine. This entry keeps only the CDR3 DNA: 48 bases, framed from base 1. The germline V gene specifies SGHTA as CDR1 and FQGNSA as CDR2. V drops 1 base and J drops 4 bases, leaving 14 bases in between. The source material was peripheral blood. Recombination linked TRBV7-2 to TRBJ1-5, with TRBD1 perhaps the D gene, on 5 matching bases. The sequence derives from a human donor in a cohort sampled during active COVID-19. The bases are TGTGCCAGCAGCTTAGAGGCAGGGCTCGAGAATCAGCCCCAGCATTTT. Its translation reads: CASSLEAGLENQPQHF.